Included here is one T cell receptor beta chain sequence, with context. Antigen unknown. The treatment is: about 20 received Ad26.COV2.S at low or high dose, single or two shots; five or six received placebo; per-sample allocation not given. Material that was analyzed had been drawn on day 63 after the first vaccine or placebo injection. The V segment lost 4 bases and the J segment 3 bases; nucleotides outside the gene matches: 9. Germline lookup yields CDR1 MNHEY and CDR2 SMNVEV (reference sequence). This CDR3 region has 16 residues. The data were taken from a study of Ad26.COV2.S vaccination and SARS-CoV-2 variants. Study summary: Sample donor was a member of the COV1001 Ad26.COV2.S trial arm. Each vaccinee took Ad26.COV2.S intramuscularly, once or twice 56 days apart.

General study results and limits: Placebo and vaccine recipients had non-spike TCR breadth that was similar. Following vaccination, spike-specific CD8+ and CD4+ T cell responses reportedly exhibited substantial breadth.

Sequencing was performed with immunoSEQ multiplex PCR; in TCRdb, only in-frame clones are kept and a portion is missing. The repertoire holds about 480,000 clones, approximately 88% seen once, with around 13% in the top ten. The chain couples TRBV27 to TRBJ1-5; the match to TRBD1 covers 7 bases. The receptor's source is a person aged 18 to 59 who received the Ad26.COV2.S COVID-19 vaccine or a placebo. The sample here was peripheral blood, taken in a trial of Ad26.COV2.S vaccine versus placebo. CDR3 protein: CASSSTTGVDNQPQHF. The CDR3 DNA sequence: TGTGCCAGCAGTTCAACAACAGGGGTGGACAATCAGCCCCAGCATTTT.